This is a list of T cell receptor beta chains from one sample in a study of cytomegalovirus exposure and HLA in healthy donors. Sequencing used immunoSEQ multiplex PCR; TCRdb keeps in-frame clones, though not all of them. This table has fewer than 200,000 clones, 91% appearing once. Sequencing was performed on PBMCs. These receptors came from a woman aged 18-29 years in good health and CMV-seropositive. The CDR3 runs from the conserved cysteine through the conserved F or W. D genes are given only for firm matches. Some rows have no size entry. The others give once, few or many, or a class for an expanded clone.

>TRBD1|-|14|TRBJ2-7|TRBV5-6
TGTGCCAGCAGACCGACAGGGGAGAGATACGAGCAGTACTTC
CASRPTGERYEQYF
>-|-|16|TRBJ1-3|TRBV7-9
TGTGCCAGCAGCACACAAGGGACAAACTCTGGAAACACCATATATTTT
CASSTQGTNSGNTIYF
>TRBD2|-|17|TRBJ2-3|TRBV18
TGTGCCAGCTCACCACCGGCTAGCGGGTTGCACACAGATACGCAGTATTTT
CASSPPASGLHTDTQYF
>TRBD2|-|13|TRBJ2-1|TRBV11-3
TGTGCCAGCAGCCCGGGGGGTTTCAATGAGCAGTTCTTC
CASSPGGFNEQFF
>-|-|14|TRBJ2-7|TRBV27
TGTGCCAGCAGTTTGTCCGACGGGGAGCCTGAGCAGTACTTC
CASSLSDGEPEQYF
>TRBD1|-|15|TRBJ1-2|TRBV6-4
TGTGCCAGCAGTGCCGGCAGGGGGAGTATCTATGGCTACACCTTC
CASSAGRGSIYGYTF
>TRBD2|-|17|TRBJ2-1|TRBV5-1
TGCGCCAGCAGCTGGGGGGAGACTAGCGGGACCTACAATGAGCAGTTCTTC
CASSWGETSGTYNEQFF
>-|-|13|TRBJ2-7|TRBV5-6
TGTGCCAGCAGCCGGGGACAATCGTACGAGCAGTACTTC
CASSRGQSYEQYF
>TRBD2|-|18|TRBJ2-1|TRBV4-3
TGCGCCAGCAGCCAAGAGGCGGGAGCGGGAGGATTAACCGATGAGCAGTTCTTC
CASSQEAGAGGLTDEQFF
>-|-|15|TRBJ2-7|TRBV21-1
TGTGCCAGCAGCAAAGGCGCGGGACAGGGCCACGAGCAGTACTTC
CASSKGAGQGHEQYF
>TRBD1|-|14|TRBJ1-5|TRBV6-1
TGTGCCAGCTCACAGGGGATGAGCAATCAGCCCCAGCATTTT
CASSQGMSNQPQHF
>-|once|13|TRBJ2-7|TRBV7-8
TGTGCCAGCAGTCACGGCGGGGTATCGGAGCAGTACTTC
CASSHGGVSEQYF